This T cell receptor beta chain was sequenced for a study of T cells in Graves' hyperthyroidism and ophthalmopathy. This clonotype was found many times. From RNA transcripts, TCR beta CDR3 regions were amplified. In the first-round RT-PCR of the TCR CDR3, the HTBI primer set was used. In TCRdb, the multiplex PCR reads were re-called with MiXCR into one record per CDR3 protein. The data contain around 340,000 distinct CDR3 sequences, about a sixth of them seen just once; the ten biggest clones take up around 35%. This TCR was sampled from a woman aged 25 to 39 with Graves' hyperthyroidism that later progressed to Graves' ophthalmopathy. Material for sequencing was blood.

The CDR3 spells CSARDGTPQETQYF. CDR3 DNA: TGCAGTGCTAGAGATGGGACACCTCAAGAGACCCAGTACTTC. The chain combines TRBV20-1 with TRBJ2-5; D possibly corresponds to TRBD1 (6 bases). The V end lost 0 bases, the J end lost 2 bases, and 10 bases lay between the germline ends. This CDR3 contains 14 residues. CDR1 and CDR2 (germline): DFQATT, SNEGSKA (reference sequence).